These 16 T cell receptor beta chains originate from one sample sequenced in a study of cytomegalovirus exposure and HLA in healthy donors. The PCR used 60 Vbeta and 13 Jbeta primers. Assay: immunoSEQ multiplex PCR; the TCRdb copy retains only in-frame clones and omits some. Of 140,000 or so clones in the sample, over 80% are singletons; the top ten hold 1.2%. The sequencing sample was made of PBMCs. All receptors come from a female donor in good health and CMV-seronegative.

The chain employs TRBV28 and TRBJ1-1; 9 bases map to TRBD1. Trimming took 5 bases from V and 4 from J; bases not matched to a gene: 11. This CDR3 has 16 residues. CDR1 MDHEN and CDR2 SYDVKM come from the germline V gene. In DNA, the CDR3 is TGTGCCAGCAGTCTCCTCCCGGGACAGGGTAGCACTGAAGCTTTCTTT. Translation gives CASSLLPGQGSTEAFF.

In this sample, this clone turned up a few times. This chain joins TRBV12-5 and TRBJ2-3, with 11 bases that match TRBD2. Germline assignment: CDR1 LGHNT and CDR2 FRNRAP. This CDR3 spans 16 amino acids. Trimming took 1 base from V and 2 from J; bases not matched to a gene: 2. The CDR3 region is CASGLGLAGYTDTQYF. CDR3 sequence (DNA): TGTGCTAGTGGTTTGGGACTAGCGGGGTACACAGATACGCAGTATTTT.

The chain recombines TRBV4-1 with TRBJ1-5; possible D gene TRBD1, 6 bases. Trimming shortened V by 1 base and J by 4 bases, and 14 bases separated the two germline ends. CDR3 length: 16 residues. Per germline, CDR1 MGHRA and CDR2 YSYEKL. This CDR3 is CASSQVAGRGNQPQHF. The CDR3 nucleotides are TGCGCCAGCAGCCAAGTAGCGGGGAGGGGGAATCAGCCCCAGCATTTT.

The CDR3 sequence is CASRKDRSSYNEQFF. The CDR3 nucleotides are TGTGCCAGTAGAAAGGACAGGAGCTCCTACAATGAGCAGTTCTTC. This chain joins TRBV19 and TRBJ2-1; 7 bases line up with TRBD1. Germline V lookup: CDR1 LNHDA, CDR2 SQIVND (reference sequence). Trimming at V came to 6 bases and at J to 0 bases, leaving 5 bases not matched to a gene. The CDR3 length is 15 residues.

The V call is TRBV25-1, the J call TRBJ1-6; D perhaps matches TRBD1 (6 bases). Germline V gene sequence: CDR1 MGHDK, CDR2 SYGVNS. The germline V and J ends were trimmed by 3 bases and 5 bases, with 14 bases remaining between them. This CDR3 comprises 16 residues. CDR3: CASSEDGTQNNSPLHF. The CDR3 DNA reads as TGTGCCAGCAGTGAGGACGGGACACAAAATAATTCACCCCTCCACTTT.

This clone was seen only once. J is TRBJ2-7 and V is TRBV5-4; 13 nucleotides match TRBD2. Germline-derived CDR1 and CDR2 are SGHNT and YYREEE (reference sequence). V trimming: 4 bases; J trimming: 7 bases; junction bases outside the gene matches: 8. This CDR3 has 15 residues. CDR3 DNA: TGTGCCAGCAGCCCGGGACTAGCGGGAATAGGAGAGCAGTACTTC. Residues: CASSPGLAGIGEQYF.

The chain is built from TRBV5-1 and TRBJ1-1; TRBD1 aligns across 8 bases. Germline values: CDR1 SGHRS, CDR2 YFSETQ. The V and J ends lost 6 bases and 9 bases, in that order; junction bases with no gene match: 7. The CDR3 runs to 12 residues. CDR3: CASTLQGDQAFF. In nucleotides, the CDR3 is TGCGCCAGCACCCTACAGGGGGACCAAGCTTTCTTT.

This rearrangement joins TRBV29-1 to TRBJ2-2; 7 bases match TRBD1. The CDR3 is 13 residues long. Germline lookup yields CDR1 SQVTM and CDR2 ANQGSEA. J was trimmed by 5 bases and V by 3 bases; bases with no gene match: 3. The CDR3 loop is CSVELQGTGELFF. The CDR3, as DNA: TGCAGCGTTGAGCTACAGGGGACCGGGGAGCTGTTTTTT.

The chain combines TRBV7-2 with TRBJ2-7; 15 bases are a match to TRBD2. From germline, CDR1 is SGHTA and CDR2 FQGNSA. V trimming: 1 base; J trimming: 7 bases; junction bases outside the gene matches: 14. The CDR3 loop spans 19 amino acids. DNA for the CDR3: TGTGCCAGCAGCTTAGGAGGACTAGCGGGAGGGCCCATGTCGGAAGAGCAGTACTTC. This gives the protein CASSLGGLAGGPMSEEQYF. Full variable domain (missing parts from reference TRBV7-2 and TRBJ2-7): GAGVSQSPSNKVTEKGKDVELRCDPISGHTALYWYRQSLGQGLEFLIYFQGNSAPDKSGLPSDRFSAERTGGSVSTLTIQRTQQEDSAVYLCASSLGGLAGGPMSEEQYFGPGTRLTVT.

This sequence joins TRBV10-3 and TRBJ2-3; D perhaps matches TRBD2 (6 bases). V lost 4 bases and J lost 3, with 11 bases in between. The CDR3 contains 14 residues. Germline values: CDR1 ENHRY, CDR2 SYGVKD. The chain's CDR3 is CAISAGVGTDTQYF. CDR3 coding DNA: TGTGCCATCAGTGCGGGAGTTGGGACAGATACGCAGTATTTT.

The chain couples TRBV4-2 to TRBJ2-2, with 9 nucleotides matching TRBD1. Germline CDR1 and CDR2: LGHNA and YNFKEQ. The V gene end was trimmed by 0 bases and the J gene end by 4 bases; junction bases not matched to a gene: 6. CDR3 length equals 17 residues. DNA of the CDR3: TGTGCCAGCAGCCAAGATCAGGGACAGGGTTTCACCGGGGAGCTGTTTTTT. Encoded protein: CASSQDQGQGFTGELFF.

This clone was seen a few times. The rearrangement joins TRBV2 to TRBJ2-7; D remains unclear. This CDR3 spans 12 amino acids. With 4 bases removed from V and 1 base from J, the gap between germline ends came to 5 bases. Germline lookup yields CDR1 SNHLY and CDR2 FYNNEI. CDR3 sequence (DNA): TGTGCCAGCAGTGTCCTGTCCTACGAGCAGTACTTC. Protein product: CASSVLSYEQYF.

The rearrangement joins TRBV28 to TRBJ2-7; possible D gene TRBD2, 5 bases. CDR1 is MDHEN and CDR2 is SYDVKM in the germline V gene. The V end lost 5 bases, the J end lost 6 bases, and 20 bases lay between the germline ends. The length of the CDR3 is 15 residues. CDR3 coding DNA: TGTGCCAGCAGTGAGCGGCCAGAAGTCGCCGGCGAGCAGTACTTC. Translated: CASSERPEVAGEQYF.

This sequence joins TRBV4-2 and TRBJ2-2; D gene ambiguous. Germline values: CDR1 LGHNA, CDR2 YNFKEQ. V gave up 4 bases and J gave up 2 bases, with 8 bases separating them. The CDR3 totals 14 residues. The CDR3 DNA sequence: TGTGCCAGCAGCCGACTCCCCAACACCGGGGAGCTGTTTTTT. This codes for CASSRLPNTGELFF.

The CDR3 coding sequence is TGTGCCAGCAGCACAGAGGGGCTAGCGGTCGAGCAAGAGACCCAGTACTTC. Amino acid sequence: CASSTEGLAVEQETQYF. The chain recombines TRBV11-2 with TRBJ2-5; 7 positions match TRBD2. The CDR3 is made up of 17 amino acids. V shed 5 bases, J shed 2 bases, and the junction held 14 bases outside the gene matches. The germline V gene encodes CDR1 SGHAT and CDR2 FQNNGV.

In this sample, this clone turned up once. The CDR3 spells CASSLGGSGRPETQYF. CDR3 coding DNA: TGTGCCAGCAGCTTAGGTGGTAGCGGGAGGCCAGAGACCCAGTACTTC. The chain carries TRBV13 and TRBJ2-5, with 10 bases aligning to TRBD2. The CDR3 runs to 16 residues. Germline CDR1 reads PRHDT; CDR2 reads FYEKMQ (reference sequence). Trimming removed 0 bases from V and 4 bases from J; junction bases left unmatched: 5.